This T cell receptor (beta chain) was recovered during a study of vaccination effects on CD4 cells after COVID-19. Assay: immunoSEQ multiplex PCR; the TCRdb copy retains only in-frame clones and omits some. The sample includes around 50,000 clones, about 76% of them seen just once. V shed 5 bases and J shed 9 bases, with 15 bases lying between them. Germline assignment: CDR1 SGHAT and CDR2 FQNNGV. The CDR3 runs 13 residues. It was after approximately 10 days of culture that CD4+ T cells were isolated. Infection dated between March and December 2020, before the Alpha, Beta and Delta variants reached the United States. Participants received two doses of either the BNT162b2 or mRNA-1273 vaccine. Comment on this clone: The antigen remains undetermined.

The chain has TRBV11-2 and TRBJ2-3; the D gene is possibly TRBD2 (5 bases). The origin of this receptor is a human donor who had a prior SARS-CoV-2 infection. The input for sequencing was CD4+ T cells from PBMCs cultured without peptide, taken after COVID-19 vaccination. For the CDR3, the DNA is TGTGCCAGCAGCGAAAACACCGAGGGAACGCAGTATTTT. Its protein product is CASSENTEGTQYF.